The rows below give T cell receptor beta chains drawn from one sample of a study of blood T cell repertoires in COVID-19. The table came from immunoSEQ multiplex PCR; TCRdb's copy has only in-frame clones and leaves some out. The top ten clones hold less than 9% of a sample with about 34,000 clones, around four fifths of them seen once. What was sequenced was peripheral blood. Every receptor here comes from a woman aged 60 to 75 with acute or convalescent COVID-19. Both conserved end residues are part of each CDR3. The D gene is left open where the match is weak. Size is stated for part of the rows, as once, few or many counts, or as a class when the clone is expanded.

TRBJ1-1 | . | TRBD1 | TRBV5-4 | TGTGCCAGCAGCCCAGGGACAGGGGTTCCTGAAGCTTTCTTT | CASSPGTGVPEAFF
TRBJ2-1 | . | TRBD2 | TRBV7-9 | TGTGCCAGCAGCTTATCTAGCGGGGGGGCCTACAATGAGCAGTTCTTC | CASSLSSGGAYNEQFF
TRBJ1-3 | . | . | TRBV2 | TGTGCCAGCAGTGATAGCGCCCGGTGGTCGGAATCTGGAAACACCATATATTTT | CASSDSARWSESGNTIYF
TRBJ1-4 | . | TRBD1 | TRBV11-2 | TGTGCCAGCAGCCCGGGGACAGGGGGAGATGAAAAACTGTTTTTT | CASSPGTGGDEKLFF
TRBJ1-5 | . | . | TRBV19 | TGTGCCAGTAGTCTTTACAATCAGCCCCAGCATTTT | CASSLYNQPQHF
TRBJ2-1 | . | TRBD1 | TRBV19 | TGTGCCAGTCCTCGGTGGGACAGGGGGCCAGATGAGCAGTTCTTC | CASPRWDRGPDEQFF
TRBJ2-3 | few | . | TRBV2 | TGTGCCAGCAGAGGGGGGGGGCGTGTAGATACGCAGTATTTT | CASRGGGRVDTQYF
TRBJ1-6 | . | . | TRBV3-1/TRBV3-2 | TGTGCCAGCAGCCAAGAAACGGGGTACTCACCCCTCCACTTT | CASSQETGYSPLHF
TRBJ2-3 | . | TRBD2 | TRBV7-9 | TGTGCCAGCTGCTCCGGGACTAGCGGCACAGATACGCAGTATTTT | CASCSGTSGTDTQYF
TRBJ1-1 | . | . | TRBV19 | TGTGCCAGCCATCCGGGAGCCCACACCGAAGCTTTCTTT | CASHPGAHTEAFF
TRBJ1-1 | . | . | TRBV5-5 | TGTGCCAGCAGCTTGAGGGCAGCCCAAGGGGGCACTGAAGCTTTCTTT | CASSLRAAQGGTEAFF
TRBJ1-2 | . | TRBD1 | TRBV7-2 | TGTGCCAGCAGCCTGCAGGGGGTTGGCTACACCTTC | CASSLQGVGYTF
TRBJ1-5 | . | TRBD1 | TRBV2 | TGTGCCAGCAGTCAGGGGGCCCTAGAGCCCCAGCATTTT | CASSQGALEPQHF
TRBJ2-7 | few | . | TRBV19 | TGTGCCAGTAGTATCCGGACAGCTCACTCCTACGAGCAGTACTTC | CASSIRTAHSYEQYF
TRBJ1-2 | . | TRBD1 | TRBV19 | TGTGCCAGTACCGGGACAGGAGAGAACTATGGCTACACCTTC | CASTGTGENYGYTF
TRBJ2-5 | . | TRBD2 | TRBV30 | TGTGCCTGGATGCAGCGGGGGGGCAAAGAGACCCAGTACTTC | CAWMQRGGKETQYF